This record concerns one T cell receptor (beta chain) sequence. Its antigen is not identified. V gave up 0 bases and J gave up 6 bases, with 15 bases separating them. The length of the CDR3 is 15 residues. CDR1 is SGHTA, CDR2 FQGNSA, per germline. cDNA carried unique molecular identifiers, and a universal primer site was added by template switching. TCRdb re-analysed the 5' RACE reads in MiXCR, keeping a single row per CDR3 protein. Of roughly 1.6 million distinct CDR3 sequences in the sample, under 35% were seen once. These data originate in a study of identical twins. Findings of the study overall: Some out-of-frame alpha sequences were shared by twins, and these showed excess low generation probability. Models underestimated how often monozygotic twins shared out-of-frame TCR alpha.

J is TRBJ2-7 and V is TRBV7-2; no firm D call. This clonotype originated in a newborn girl in good health. Material for sequencing was cord blood. For the CDR3, the DNA is TGTGCCAGCAGCTTAGCCTCTTCCTCCCCTTCCGAGCAGTACTTC. Protein: CASSLASSSPSEQYF.